The rows below give T cell receptor beta chains drawn from one sample of a study of blood T cell repertoires in COVID-19. Using immunoSEQ multiplex PCR, the repertoire was profiled, and TCRdb retains in-frame clones only, with some absent. The sample yields tens of thousands of clones, around nine tenths seen once. Specimen: peripheral blood. The receptors come from a woman aged 55-70 years with acute or convalescent COVID-19. Both conserved end residues are part of each CDR3. D genes are given only for firm matches. Clone size appears in some rows only: once, few, many, or a class for an expanded clone.

few,TRBD1,TRBJ2-1,15,TRBV13,TGTGCCAGCAGCCAGGGACAGGGAAACTACAATGAGCAGTTCTTC,CASSQGQGNYNEQFF
.,TRBD1,TRBJ1-1,13,TRBV30,TGTGCCTGGAGTGGACAGGGGAGGGTTGAAGCTTTCTTT,CAWSGQGRVEAFF
.,TRBD1,TRBJ1-5,15,TRBV6-4,TGTGCCAGCAGTGACCCAGGGGGCAATAATCAGCCCCAGCATTTT,CASSDPGGNNQPQHF
.,.,TRBJ2-5,15,TRBV18,TGTGCCAGCTCACCACCCCAGGACAGCCAAGAGACCCAGTACTTC,CASSPPQDSQETQYF
.,TRBD1,TRBJ1-1,16,TRBV9,TGTGCCAGCAGCACTGGGACAGGTCTTTGGAACACTGAAGCTTTCTTT,CASSTGTGLWNTEAFF
.,.,TRBJ2-2,13,TRBV11-2,TGTGCCAGCAGCTCGCTAGGGGCCGGGGAGCTGTTTTTT,CASSSLGAGELFF
.,.,TRBJ2-2,14,TRBV6-5,TGTGCCAGCAGTTACCAGGTGAACACCGGGGAGCTGTTTTTT,CASSYQVNTGELFF
.,.,TRBJ1-2,13,TRBV5-4,TGTGCCAGCAGTTTGGACAGATCCAATGGCTACACCTTC,CASSLDRSNGYTF
once,TRBD1,TRBJ1-2,12,TRBV6-2/TRBV6-3,TGTGCCAGCAGCCAGGGGACAGGGAGCTACACCTTC,CASSQGTGSYTF
.,.,TRBJ1-4,15,TRBV4-1,TGCGCCAGCAGAATCCAACTGTTAACTAATGAAAAACTGTTTTTT,CASRIQLLTNEKLFF
.,.,TRBJ2-3,15,TRBV5-1,TGCGCCAGCAGCTCGGACCCGGCGGGTGCAGATACGCAGTATTTT,CASSSDPAGADTQYF
.,TRBD1,TRBJ2-3,14,TRBV6-5,TGTGCCAGCAGTCCCGACAGGGTTGAAGATACGCAGTATTTT,CASSPDRVEDTQYF
.,.,TRBJ1-5,14,TRBV18,TGTGCCAGCTCACCCCGGAGGGTCGAGCAGCCCCAGCATTTT,CASSPRRVEQPQHF
.,TRBD2,TRBJ2-1,16,TRBV7-3,TGTGCCAGCAGCTTCGGACTAGCGGGAGGGCTGGAGGAGCAGTTCTTC,CASSFGLAGGLEEQFF
.,TRBD2,TRBJ2-1,16,TRBV5-1,TGCGCCAGCAGCTTCCAAGGGTCTGGGGGGGGTTATGAGCAGTTCTTC,CASSFQGSGGGYEQFF
once,.,TRBJ1-6,17,TRBV2,TGTGCCAGCAGTGGGGGAACAGGCAGCTCCTATAATTCACCCCTCCACTTT,CASSGGTGSSYNSPLHF
.,TRBD2,TRBJ2-2,15,TRBV7-2,TGTGCCAGCAGCTTAGGCCTAGCGGCAGCCGGGGAGCTGTTTTTT,CASSLGLAAAGELFF
few,.,TRBJ1-1,14,TRBV7-9,TGTGCCAGCAGCTTACAGGGGCCAAATCCTGAAGCTTTCTTT,CASSLQGPNPEAFF
.,.,TRBJ2-4,14,TRBV18,TGTGCCAGCTCACCGACGGCCGGGTCAAACATTCAGTACTTC,CASSPTAGSNIQYF
.,.,TRBJ2-5,16,TRBV18,TGTGCCAGCTCACCACCATCCCCGAAGTCCGGGGAGACCCAGTACTTC,CASSPPSPKSGETQYF
.,.,TRBJ1-3,11,TRBV28,TGTGCCAGCAGTTTTCACTTGGCCATATATTTT,CASSFHLAIYF
.,.,TRBJ1-2,13,TRBV6-5,TGTGCCAGCAGGACGGGGGGTTTTGGTGGCTACACCTTC,CASRTGGFGGYTF
.,TRBD1,TRBJ1-1,15,TRBV28,TGTGCCAGCAGTTCTACAGGGGGCGCGGGGACTGAAGCTTTCTTT,CASSSTGGAGTEAFF
.,.,TRBJ2-2,15,TRBV19,TGTGCCAGTAGTATAGGTCGGGGAGGAACCGGGGAGCTGTTTTTT,CASSIGRGGTGELFF
.,TRBD2,TRBJ2-2,15,TRBV2,TGTGCCAGCACCTGGCGGGGGGACAACACCGGGGAGCTGTTTTTT,CASTWRGDNTGELFF
.,.,TRBJ2-5,16,TRBV6-2/TRBV6-3,TGTGCCAGCAGTTACGGGACACCATCGTTGGCGAAGACCCAGTACTTC,CASSYGTPSLAKTQYF
.,.,TRBJ2-2,15,TRBV20-1,TGCAGTGCTAGTTATTGGCAGGGGGGCACCGGGGAGCTGTTTTTT,CSASYWQGGTGELFF
.,TRBD1,TRBJ1-6,17,TRBV7-8,TGTGCCAGCAGCCTAAGGGCCCTGGGACAGGGGAATTCACCCCTCCACTTT,CASSLRALGQGNSPLHF
.,TRBD2,TRBJ2-1,14,TRBV2,TGTGCCAGCAGAGCGGGACTAGCGAATAGAGAGCAGTTCTTC,CASRAGLANREQFF
.,.,TRBJ1-2,13,TRBV11-2,TGTGCCAGCAGCTTAGCCGGCGGAAGTGGCTACACCTTC,CASSLAGGSGYTF
few,TRBD2,TRBJ2-5,14,TRBV11-2,TGTGCCAGCAGCACGAGCGGGGCCCAAGAGACCCAGTACTTC,CASSTSGAQETQYF
.,.,TRBJ1-2,14,TRBV28,TGTGCCAGCAGTTTATCGCCCTTACGGTATGGCTACACCTTC,CASSLSPLRYGYTF
.,.,TRBJ2-2,15,TRBV7-3,TGTGCCAGCAGCTTAGCGGGGCCGAACACCGGGGAGCTGTTTTTT,CASSLAGPNTGELFF